This T cell receptor (beta chain) was identified during a study of T cell repertoires in cytomegalovirus infection. Study at large: CMV epitopes in the study were HLA-C-restricted (recently identified) and HLA-B-restricted (well studied). Shared public TCR beta signatures pointed to both CMV infection and a matching HLA type.

Each CDR3 protein is one row after TCRdb ran MiXCR on the reads. The sample consists of about 270,000 distinct CDR3 sequences, 20% to 25% of them appearing once. V lost 4 bases and J lost 3; bases outside the gene matches: 16. The CDR3 length is 22 residues. Per the germline V gene, CDR1 is SGHTA and CDR2 is FQGTGA. This clonotype was counted many times. Its antigen is still unknown. The chain combines TRBV7-3 with TRBJ2-6, with 15 bases that match TRBD2. The sequence was collected from a human donor in good health (CMV status not recorded). Some clones in this sample may be carry-over from other donors' samples. Sequenced here: cultured PBMCs, sampled from culture after CMV antigen stimulation. CDR3: CASSSNRGQGTSGRYGANVLTF. The CDR3 nucleotides read TGTGCCAGCAGCTCTAATCGGGGACAGGGGACTAGCGGGAGGTATGGGGCCAACGTCCTGACTTTC.